The 21 T cell receptor beta chains below were found in one sample sequenced in a study of T-cell reconstitution after alpha-beta-depleted transplantation in children. The library targeted TCRbeta and was prepared with unique molecular identifiers. TCRdb redid the calling of the PCR reads with MiXCR, one entry per CDR3 protein. The sample yields around 250,000 distinct CDR3 sequences, more than 8% seen once. Material: PBMCs from the stem cell graft donor, obtained from the stem cell graft. All receptors derive from a human donor who donated a stem cell graft to a child with SCID.

This chain links TRBV5-1 with TRBJ2-7; TRBD1 or TRBD2 may be the D gene (5 bases each). Trimming removed 1 base from V and 1 base from J, with 9 bases in between. There are 14 residues in the CDR3. CDR1 and CDR2 from the germline V gene are SGHRS and YFSETQ. The CDR3 reads CASSLFGGSYEQYF. DNA of the CDR3: TGCGCCAGCAGCTTGTTTGGGGGTTCCTACGAGCAGTACTTC.

The sample holds many counts of this clonotype. This rearrangement joins TRBV5-1 to TRBJ1-5; D possibly corresponds to TRBD1 (6 bases). The CDR3 extends over 14 amino acids. The germline V gene encodes CDR1 SGHRS and CDR2 YFSETQ. Trimming left V 0 bases short and J 9 bases short, with 13 bases between. CDR3 bases: TGCGCCAGCAGCTTGGACAGGGACCTTTGGCCCCAGCATTTT. It yields the protein CASSLDRDLWPQHF.

The CDR3 coding sequence is TGTGCCAGCAGTGAGTGGAGCTCACCCCTCCACTTT. This translates into CASSEWSSPLHF. V is TRBV25-1 and J is TRBJ1-6, with D hard to call. The V end lost 3 bases, the J end lost 10 bases, and 7 bases lay between the germline ends. There are 12 residues in the CDR3. The V gene's germline CDR1 is MGHDK and CDR2 SYGVNS.

This clonotype turned up a few times. The gene calls are TRBV12-3 or TRBV12-4 and TRBJ2-2; 7 bases are shared with TRBD1. The CDR3 length is 13 residues. V dropped 6 bases and J dropped 4; count of bases not matched to a gene: 2. Written as DNA, the CDR3 is TGTGCCAGCAGGACAGGGAGCACCGGGGAGCTGTTTTTT. This gives the protein CASRTGSTGELFF.

The chain joins TRBV11-2 to TRBJ1-2, with a weak D call TRBD1 (5 bases). CDR3 length: 14 amino acids. From germline, CDR1 is SGHAT and CDR2 FQNNGV. V dropped 1 base and J dropped 5 bases, with 11 bases sitting between them. The CDR3 DNA reads as TGTGCCAGCAGCTTAGCGGGGGATCCGTATGGCTACACCTTC. Translation: CASSLAGDPYGYTF.

This chain links TRBV12-3 or TRBV12-4 with TRBJ2-7; tentative D call: TRBD2 (6 bases). The length of the CDR3 is 14 residues. V was trimmed by 5 bases and J by 5 bases, leaving 16 bases between them. CDR3 loop: CASSDAGLINEQYF. CDR3 bases: TGTGCCAGCAGTGATGCGGGACTTATCAACGAGCAGTACTTC.

There are a few counts of this clonotype. The rearrangement links TRBV7-2 to TRBJ2-1; tentatively, D is TRBD2 (6 bases). CDR1 and CDR2 from the germline V gene are SGHTA and FQGNSA. This CDR3 has 15 amino acids. The V end lost 1 base, the J end lost 1 base, and 8 bases lay between the germline ends. As DNA, the CDR3 is TGTGCCAGCAGCTTAGGGCTAGCGTCCTACAATGAGCAGTTCTTC. It is translated as CASSLGLASYNEQFF.

The chain uses TRBV5-8 and TRBJ2-2; 7 positions match TRBD1. From germline, CDR1 is SGHTS and CDR2 YDEGEE. Germline trimming cut 8 bases from V and 13 bases from J; bases unmatched to any gene: 8. The CDR3 is 11 residues long. The CDR3 is CARTYRGRLFF. The CDR3 DNA reads as TGTGCCAGAACCTACAGGGGAAGGCTGTTTTTT.

This clonotype was counted at least ten times. The genes are TRBV29-1 and TRBJ1-1; weak D call: TRBD1 (6 bases). The germline gives CDR1 SQVTM, CDR2 ANQGSEA. CDR3 size: 14 residues. V was trimmed by 5 bases and J by 3 bases, leaving 16 bases between them. CDR3 sequence reads: CSVYRNRVHTEAFF. The CDR3 region has the DNA TGCAGCGTTTACCGAAACAGGGTCCACACTGAAGCTTTCTTT.

The genes are TRBV20-1 and TRBJ2-3; 9 bases are shared with TRBD2. The ends lost 1 base at V and 1 base at J; junction bases unmatched: 0. The germline V gene has CDR1 DFQATT and CDR2 SNEGSKA (reference sequence). The CDR3 is made up of 14 amino acids. The CDR3 sequence is CSARVAGGTDTQYF. The CDR3 coding sequence is TGCAGTGCTAGAGTAGCGGGGGGCACAGATACGCAGTATTTT.

The genes are TRBV7-3 and TRBJ2-1, with 11 nucleotides matching TRBD1. Losses at the gene ends were 4 bases for V and 7 bases for J; bases not matched to a gene: 6. The CDR3 length is 15 residues. Germline CDR1 reads SGHTA; CDR2 reads FQGTGA. The CDR3 DNA reads as TGTGCCAGCAGCTCGACCGGGACAGGGGGAAATGAGCAGTTCTTC. Amino acids: CASSSTGTGGNEQFF.

Ten or more counts support this clonotype. This chain uses TRBV12-3 or TRBV12-4 with TRBJ2-4; possibly TRBD2 for D (5 bases). The V and J ends lost 5 bases and 7 bases respectively, with 15 bases between them. This CDR3 spans 14 amino acids. As DNA, the CDR3 is TGTGCCAGCAGTAACCCGGGGAAGTGGAACATTCAGTACTTC. Translating gives CASSNPGKWNIQYF.

This clonotype has just a few counts. The chain carries TRBV20-1 and TRBJ2-7, with a possible D match to TRBD2 (5 bases). Looked up from germline, CDR1 is DFQATT and CDR2 is SNEGSKA (reference sequence). Between the trimmed V and J ends, which lost 0 bases and 3 bases, there was a span of 18 bases. The CDR3 has 16 amino acids. The CDR3: CSARDFLGVEGYEQYF. CDR3 bases: TGCAGTGCTAGAGATTTTCTGGGAGTAGAGGGCTACGAGCAGTACTTC.

The sample holds a few counts of this clonotype. V usage is TRBV12-3 or TRBV12-4 and J usage is TRBJ2-7, with 8 bases lining up with TRBD1. The length of the CDR3 is 14 residues. The V segment lost 6 bases and the J segment 4 bases; nucleotides outside the gene matches: 8. The CDR3 DNA follows: TGTGCCAGCAGCTTCAGGGGGCCGGTTTACGAGCAGTACTTC. It translates to CASSFRGPVYEQYF.

This clonotype came up a few times. V usage is TRBV12-3 or TRBV12-4 and J usage is TRBJ1-4; D perhaps matches TRBD1 (6 bases). V shed 2 bases and J shed 7 bases, with 11 bases lying between them. CDR3 length: 14 amino acids. This CDR3 is CASSLLGAGEKLFF. For the CDR3, the DNA is TGTGCCAGCAGTTTACTGGGGGCAGGTGAAAAACTGTTTTTT.

The DNA for the CDR3 is TGTGCCAGCAGTTTAGGGGACAGGGAAGGAGAGACCCAGTACTTC. It specifies CASSLGDREGETQYF. The genes are TRBV12-3 or TRBV12-4 and TRBJ2-5; 9 nucleotides line up with TRBD1. J lost 4 bases, V lost 1 base, and 4 bases had no gene match. The CDR3 contains 15 residues.

The table lists this clonotype with a few counts. The rearrangement joins TRBV5-1 to TRBJ1-2, with 7 bases lining up with TRBD1. CDR1 and CDR2 from the germline V gene are SGHRS and YFSETQ. The V gene end was trimmed by 4 bases and the J gene end by 7 bases; junction bases not matched to a gene: 13. This CDR3 contains 15 residues. Written as DNA, the CDR3 is TGCGCCAGCAGCCTGGGACAGCTTACCCTGGGTGGCTACACCTTC. This codes for CASSLGQLTLGGYTF.

J is TRBJ2-7 and V is TRBV12-3 or TRBV12-4; D tentatively reads TRBD1 or TRBD2 (6 bases each). The V gene lost 3 bases and the J gene lost 4 bases, with 13 bases spanning the gap. There are 14 residues in the CDR3. This chain's CDR3 is CASSLSGAGYEQYF. The CDR3 DNA sequence: TGTGCCAGCAGTTTGTCGGGGGCAGGTTACGAGCAGTACTTC.

This clonotype was seen a handful of times. This chain joins TRBV6-4 and TRBJ2-7; the match to TRBD1 covers 8 bases. The CDR3 length is 13 residues. The V gene end was trimmed by 10 bases and the J gene end by 2 bases; junction bases not matched to a gene: 7. Germline values: CDR1 MRHNA, CDR2 SNTAGT. The CDR3 region has the DNA TGTGCCAACTCGGACAGGGCACCCTACGAGCAGTACTTC. Translated: CANSDRAPYEQYF.

The table lists this clonotype with many counts. The DNA for the CDR3 is TGTGCCAGCAGCCTAAGTCCTTATGAGCAGTACTTC. Protein product: CASSLSPYEQYF. The chain uses TRBV12-3 or TRBV12-4 and TRBJ2-7; D is uncertain. This CDR3 is 12 amino acids long. Trimming removed 6 bases from V and 7 bases from J, with 13 bases in between.

This sequence joins TRBV7-6 and TRBJ2-7, with D unresolved. CDR1 and CDR2 from the germline V gene are SGHVS and FNYEAQ. The CDR3 runs 15 residues. Trimming left V 5 bases short and J 2 bases short, with 16 bases between. The CDR3 loop reads CASSLVAWSTYEQYF. The CDR3 DNA follows: TGTGCCAGCAGCCTCGTGGCATGGTCGACCTACGAGCAGTACTTC.